Given below is one T cell receptor beta chain in context. This sample is part of a study of blood T cell repertoires in COVID-19. Measured with immunoSEQ multiplex PCR; TCRdb has only the in-frame clones, and not every one. The table records about 160,000 clones, 70% to 90% of them present only once. This CDR3 has 12 amino acids. The germline CDR1 and CDR2 sequences are SQVTM and ANQGSEA. V was pared by 8 bases and J by 4 bases, with 3 bases of the junction left unmatched. This receptor was identified in a woman aged 55-70 years with COVID-19, enrolled during active disease. Sequencing was done on a sample of peripheral blood. The chain uses TRBV29-1 and TRBJ2-1, with TRBD2 matching 9 bases. CDR3 loop: CSTTSGYNEQFF. In DNA, the CDR3 is TGCAGCACGACTAGCGGTTACAATGAGCAGTTCTTC.